This T cell receptor (beta chain) stems from a study of T cells after yellow fever vaccination (dated 2019 in TCRdb). Context from the whole study: The SMART-Seq v4 Ultra Low Input RNA kit was used to prepare libraries from fractions with low cell numbers. Blood was drawn at multiple timepoints before and after primary and secondary immunization, with bulk PBMC replicates and cell subsets isolated. The cohort comprised two healthy male donors, one aged 18 to 30 and one aged 30 to 39 years. To follow T-cell clones before and after primary and booster YFV17D yellow fever vaccination, bulk TCR alpha and beta repertoires were sequenced over time.

The CDR3 runs 13 amino acids, cysteine and phenylalanine included. Kept here is only the CDR3 DNA, which spans 39 bases and is read in frame from base 1. V loses 11 bases, J loses 0 bases, and the germline ends lie 10 bases apart. CDR1 is given as LGHDT and CDR2 as YNNKEL, both from the germline V gene (reference sequence). TCR cDNA was synthesized by 5'RACE template switching, through which a universal primer site and unique molecular identifiers were introduced. Priming of cDNA synthesis was performed from both the TCR alpha and TCR beta constant segments. Two PCR steps were used to amplify libraries, with sample barcodes and sequencing adapters being added in the second step. Sequencing of the libraries was done on either Illumina HiSeq 2500 (2x100 bp) or NovaSeq (2x150 bp). Per the authors' processing: Demultiplexing of reads and collapsing into UMI consensus sequences were performed with MIGEC, and V(D)J alignment was carried out with MiXCR. Vaccine-responding clonotypes were identified with edgeR using replicate PBMC samples, with FDR below 0.01 and a log2 fold change above 5 up to day 15 being required. Bulk clonotypes were assigned CD4 or CD8 identity according to which sequenced CD4 or CD8 repertoire held them at higher abundance. The public reads were reprocessed in TCRdb via fastp at Q25 and MiXCR, keeping in-frame beta chains. All rows with the same CDR3 protein become a single entry with the most common DNA and genes. TCRdb, not the authors, supplied the V and J calls. The sample table holds about 360,000 distinct CDR3 sequences, of which around 6.4% were seen once. Jointly, the top ten make up about 15% of the sample.

The sample's treatment or condition label, decoded: live attenuated yellow fever vaccine strain. At each blood-draw timepoint, two biological replicates of bulk PBMCs were collected. A standard Ficoll-Paque protocol was used to isolate PBMCs from peripheral blood. RNA was extracted with TriZol from bulk PBMCs, CD4 and CD8 fractions, and dextramer-positive and dextramer-negative fractions. Only a few counts were recorded for this clonotype. What antigen it recognizes has not been identified. Qualities for individual bases were not recorded, and no much larger clone is one base off. The full study reports these points: FACS-sorted repertoires could contain abundant contaminating clonotypes from the bulk population, so computational filtering was required. Compared with the primary T-cell response, the secondary T-cell response was faster but weaker, reaching its peak on day 5 rather than on day 15. A small fraction of clonotypes showed up in both the CD4 and CD8 compartments, probably as a result of convergent recombination. After the booster, most of the clones that had expanded following primary vaccination were detected again (almost 98% of CD4 and around 88% of CD8), which suggests that memory was broadly maintained. Only two donors were included in the study, so the extent to which the findings can be generalized is limited.

The chain links TRBV3-1 with TRBJ2-2; TRBD1 is a weak D gene call, 5 bases matching. The sequence came from a man aged 25 to 40 who received the YFV17D yellow fever vaccine. Specimen: PBMCs, collected 5 days after the yellow fever booster vaccination. The CDR3 reads as follows: CASEGANTGELFF. The DNA is as follows: TGTGCCTCCGAAGGGGCGAACACCGGGGAGCTGTTTTTT.